The T cell receptor beta chain described here comes from a study of blood T cell repertoires in COVID-19 (dated by TCRdb to about 2020). Regarding the research as a whole: The collaborator samples originated in the United States, Italy and Spain and spanned the acute and convalescent phases of COVID-19. The material from the prospective study consisted of cDNA or gDNA derived from T cells, B-cell-depleted T cells, or PBMCs. Subjects who had been exposed to COVID-19, were actively infected with it, or had recovered from it provided the deeply sampled blood TCRbeta repertoires that made up the dataset. The repertoires were released in a freely available public database meant as a resource for research on the immune response to SARS-CoV-2. Samples were obtained from the ongoing ImmuneRACE study (first 160 participants) and from roughly 1,300 subjects provided by 6 global collaborators. A de-identified subject ID, COVID-19 status, age in years and sex were almost always included in the sample metadata. Where available, HLA class I and class II types were obtained from metadata supplied by the sample provider rather than from assay-based typing. Study-wide conclusions, independent of this receptor: How much clinical and demographic metadata was included differed by source and by participant, and the metadata was provided uncurated.

TCRbeta CDR3 regions were amplified from genomic DNA using the immunoSEQ Assay, a bias-controlled multiplex PCR. The original pipeline was this. The number of nucleated cells in each sample was estimated from the amplification of reference gene primers within the assay. To quantify the absolute abundance of each unique TCRbeta CDR3 rearrangement, sequence reads were collapsed and filtered. For each sample, productive Simpson clonality was calculated as the square root of Simpson's diversity index over productive rearrangements. The table comes from immuneACCESS by way of TCRdb, which keeps in-frame sequences with V and J called. Part of the clones is missing from these tables; in studies checked, under half for an unresolved V gene and the rest for unknown reasons. The D gene and trimming were derived from the DNA, and the V and J assignments and clone size from that table. The sample includes about 250,000 clones, with approximately 80% observed a single time. The ten largest account for roughly 27% of the sample.

From the germline V gene, CDR1 is MDHEN and CDR2 is SYDVKM. The CDR3, cysteine through phenylalanine, is 16 amino acids long. The read is trimmed to its CDR3 DNA, 48 bases read in frame from base 1. The germline ends are 19 bases apart after V is trimmed by 7 bases and J by 3 bases. Regarding this clone: Its specific antigen is unknown. Base qualities are not recorded, but no much larger clone differs from it by a single base.

Whole blood was collected in K2EDTA tubes by collaborating institutions according to the institutions' own protocols. For TCRbeta analysis, collaborators shipped samples in one of three forms: frozen whole blood, isolated PBMCs, or DNA extracted from either of those sample types. The sequenced sample was peripheral blood. The rearranged chain carries TRBV28 and TRBJ1-5; the D segment could be TRBD1, given 6 matching bases. This clonotype was sampled from a man aged 35 to 55 with acute or convalescent COVID-19. The DNA reads as follows: TGTGCCAGCATGACCACCAGACAGGAGCACAATCAGCCCCAGCATTTT. Translated, it reads CASMTTRQEHNQPQHF.